Sequencing of this TCR beta chain was carried out in a study of T-cell memory formation after mild COVID-19. Barcoded TCR alpha and TCR beta cDNA libraries with UMIs came from 5'RACE using constant-segment primers. TCRdb redid the calling of the 5' RACE reads with MiXCR, one entry per CDR3 protein. The sample shows approximately 250,000 distinct CDR3 sequences, 16% of them seen only once. Unmatched junction bases numbered 4, after V lost 5 bases and J lost 4 bases. The length of the CDR3 is 13 residues. CDR1 and CDR2 from the germline V gene are SGHTA and FQGTGA. Sequencing input: PBMCs or a T cell subset sorted from them (not recorded which). The chain has TRBV7-3 and TRBJ1-2, with 7 bases identical to TRBD1. The sequence derives from a man aged 18 to 29 who had mild COVID-19 (a few samples of this study predate the infection). Cell type and time point are not known. CDR3 bases: TGTGCCAGCAGCACCGGGACAGCCTATGGCTACACCTTC. It codes for CASSTGTAYGYTF.